The 8 T cell receptor beta chains given below trace back to one sample, sequenced in a study of T cell responses to AZD1222 COVID-19 vaccine. TCRdb's copy holds only in-frame clones and misses some; the assay was immunoSEQ multiplex PCR. Found here are about 130,000 clones, around 85% of them singletons; the top ten hold 4.4%. This specimen consisted of peripheral blood, obtained 28 days after the second AZD1222 dose. These receptors were taken from an adult who received the AZD1222 COVID-19 vaccine.

The gene calls are TRBV5-3 and TRBJ1-3; 7 positions agree with TRBD1. TRBV5-3 is an open reading frame whose function is uncertain. CDR3 length equals 15 residues. With 4 bases clipped from V and 2 bases from J, the junction kept 6 bases outside the gene matches. The CDR3 nucleotides are TGTGCCAGAAGCCCCCTTGACAGGGCTGGAAACACCATATATTTT. It yields the protein CARSPLDRAGNTIYF.

V usage is TRBV30 and J usage is TRBJ1-4; 7 positions match TRBD1. V lost 0 bases, J lost 3 bases, and 10 bases stayed unmatched. The CDR3 is made up of 17 amino acids. CDR1 and CDR2 from the germline V gene are GTSNPN and SVGIG (reference sequence). CDR3 region: CAWSVPPWGQPNEKLFF. The CDR3 DNA sequence: TGTGCCTGGAGTGTACCCCCTTGGGGACAGCCTAATGAAAAACTGTTTTTT.

V is TRBV19 and J is TRBJ1-1, with a weak D call TRBD1 (6 bases). This CDR3 is 14 amino acids long. Germline CDR1 LNHDA, CDR2 SQIVND (reference sequence). The V end lost 6 bases, the J end lost 1 base, and 12 bases lay between the germline ends. The CDR3: CASSPDRPNTEAFF. The DNA for the CDR3 is TGTGCCAGTAGCCCCGACAGGCCGAACACTGAAGCTTTCTTT.

The V gene is TRBV19, the J gene TRBJ2-3; 11 bases map to TRBD2. Germline loops: CDR1 LNHDA, CDR2 SQIVND (reference sequence). CDR3 size: 14 residues. J lost 1 base, V lost 9 bases, and 3 bases had no gene match. The CDR3 protein is CASSTSGGTDTQYF. CDR3 DNA: TGTGCCAGCTCGACTAGCGGGGGCACAGATACGCAGTATTTT. The full variable domain, its missing parts supplied by reference TRBV19 and TRBJ2-3, is DGGITQSPKYLFRKEGQNVTLSCEQNLNHDAMYWYRQDPGQGLRLIYYSQIVNDFQKGDIAEGYSVSREKKESFPLTVTSAQKNPTAFYLCASSTSGGTDTQYFGPGTRLTVL.

This clone is a singleton in its sample. The V call is TRBV18, the J call TRBJ1-2, with D tentatively TRBD1 (6 bases). The CDR3 spans 13 residues. V was pared by 6 bases and J by 4 bases, with 12 bases between. CDR1 and CDR2 from the germline V gene are KGHSH and LQKENI. The CDR3: CASSHGQIYGYTF. DNA for the CDR3: TGTGCCAGCTCGCATGGACAGATCTATGGCTACACCTTC.

This clone was recorded once. The rearrangement uses TRBV12-3 or TRBV12-4 and TRBJ1-4; D not certain. The ends were cut back, 4 bases at V and 7 bases at J, with 10 bases in the middle. The CDR3 consists of 13 residues. Written as DNA, the CDR3 is TGTGCCAGCAGTTGGGGAGACCGTGAAAAACTGTTTTTT. Protein sequence: CASSWGDREKLFF.

This rearrangement joins TRBV6-5 to TRBJ2-5, with D perhaps matching TRBD1 or TRBD2 (5 bases each). V gave up 0 bases and J gave up 5 bases, with 16 bases separating them. CDR1 and CDR2 from the germline V gene are MNHEY and SVGAGI. This CDR3 has 16 residues. The CDR3 reads CASSYSGTGIRETQYF. The CDR3 DNA sequence: TGTGCCAGCAGTTACTCGGGGACGGGGATCCGGGAGACCCAGTACTTC.

The chain has TRBV18 and TRBJ1-4, with TRBD1 matching over 10 bases. CDR3 size: 14 residues. Germline trimming cut 3 bases from V and 11 bases from J; bases unmatched to any gene: 6. In germline, CDR1 is KGHSH, CDR2 LQKENI. The CDR3 nucleotides read TGTGCCAGCTCACCTGACGGGACAGGGGATAAACTGTTTTTT. Translated: CASSPDGTGDKLFF.